A selection of T cell receptor beta chains follows, all from one sample in a study of blood T cells in healthy people across ages. TCRdb redid the calling of the 5' RACE reads with MiXCR, one entry per CDR3 protein. The sample holds hundreds of thousands of distinct CDR3 sequences, around 27% seen once. The sample taken for sequencing was blood. These receptors all come from a woman aged 65 to 85 in good health. Both conserved end residues are part of each CDR3. The D gene is left open where the match is weak. For some rows the clone size is stated as once, few or many, or as a class when expanded; others skip it.

V	J	D	size	DNA	CDR3
TRBV6-2/TRBV6-3	TRBJ2-2	-	few	TGTGCCAGCAGTACCCCGAGGACCGGGGAGCTGTTTTTT	CASSTPRTGELFF
TRBV29-1	TRBJ1-1	-	-	TGCAGCGTTGATTTACGGGGCAGCCAGAACACTGAAGCTTTCTTT	CSVDLRGSQNTEAFF
TRBV18	TRBJ1-5	-	-	TGTGCCAGCACAGGGTCGGATAGCAATCAGCCCCAGCATTTT	CASTGSDSNQPQHF
TRBV10-3	TRBJ2-7	-	medium-sized	TGTGCCATCAGTGAGGATAGCAGCCACGAGCAGTACTTC	CAISEDSSHEQYF
TRBV6-6	TRBJ1-2	-	few	TGCGCCAGCAGTTATTCACAGGATGGCTACACCTTC	CASSYSQDGYTF
TRBV5-1	TRBJ2-3	TRBD1	few	TGCGCCAGCAGCATTGCAGGGGGCGCAAGCACAGATACGCAGTATTTT	CASSIAGGASTDTQYF
TRBV28	TRBJ1-2	-	-	TGTGCCAGCAGTTTGCTCCCCCCACAGCTCTCTGGCTACACCTTC	CASSLLPPQLSGYTF
TRBV28	TRBJ2-2	TRBD2	once	TGTGCCAGCAGTTTTGACGGGAGGGCCTTGACCGGGGAGCTGTTTTTT	CASSFDGRALTGELFF
TRBV6-1	TRBJ1-5	TRBD1	few	TGTGCCAGCAGGGGACAGGGGGGTATCGACAATCAGCCCCAGCATTTT	CASRGQGGIDNQPQHF
TRBV20-1	TRBJ2-7	TRBD1	many	TGCAGTGCTAAATCGGACAGGGGCCCTACCTACGAGCAGTACTTC	CSAKSDRGPTYEQYF
TRBV20-1	TRBJ1-4	TRBD1	-	TGCAGTGCTAGAGGCAGGGGGGTAGTTACTAATGAAAAACTGTTTTTT	CSARGRGVVTNEKLFF
TRBV20-1	TRBJ2-7	-	-	TGCAGTGCTATTCAGGGGTCCGAGCAGTACTTC	CSAIQGSEQYF
TRBV20-1	TRBJ2-1	-	-	TGCAGTGCTAGAGAATCGAGCGGAGCATTCAATGAGCAGTTCTTC	CSARESSGAFNEQFF
TRBV20-1	TRBJ2-1	-	few	TGCAGTGCTAGAAAGACTGGGCACTCAGGATTAGATGAGCAGTTCTTC	CSARKTGHSGLDEQFF
TRBV28	TRBJ2-7	TRBD1	few	TGTGCCAGCAGTTTTGGACAGGGACTCCCCAGGCAGTACTTC	CASSFGQGLPRQYF
TRBV13	TRBJ2-1	TRBD2	many	TGTGCCAGCAGCTTTGGGACTAGCGGGGGGAATGAGCAGTTCTTC	CASSFGTSGGNEQFF
TRBV11-2	TRBJ2-1	TRBD1	few	TGTGCCAGCAGCCCTAGGACAGGGGGCAATGAGCAGTTCTTC	CASSPRTGGNEQFF
TRBV12-3/TRBV12-4	TRBJ2-5	TRBD2	few	TGTGCCAGCAGTTTCGCCGGGAGGGCTGAGACCCAGTACTTC	CASSFAGRAETQYF
TRBV21-1	TRBJ2-5	-	-	TGTACCAGCAGCAAGCATTACACAGGGTACCGAGAGACCCAGTACTTC	CTSSKHYTGYRETQYF
TRBV29-1	TRBJ2-5	-	few	TGCAGCGTTACCAGGGGGGACGCTTTAAAGACCCAGTACTTC	CSVTRGDALKTQYF
TRBV3-1	TRBJ2-7	-	-	TGTGCCAGCAGCCAAGGCGCGCCATTCCAATACGAGCAGTACTTC	CASSQGAPFQYEQYF
TRBV6-6	TRBJ2-5	TRBD2	-	TGTGCCAGCAGTCTGGGGGGGGAGACGAAAGAGACCCAGTACTTC	CASSLGGETKETQYF
TRBV10-3	TRBJ2-3	TRBD1	few	TGTGCCACGGGCTCGGGACAGGTCACAGATACGCAGTATTTT	CATGSGQVTDTQYF
TRBV4-3	TRBJ2-5	-	-	TGCGCCAGCAGCCAAGGAGATACAGGTAACCAAGAGACCCAGTACTTC	CASSQGDTGNQETQYF
TRBV7-2	TRBJ1-2	-	few	TGTGCCAGCAGCTTACCAACCGGGACCTCGCCGGGAGGCTACACCTTC	CASSLPTGTSPGGYTF
TRBV27	TRBJ1-4	-	-	TGTGCCAGCAGTTCCCGACAGAGCTGTTTTGCAACTAATGAAAAACTGTTTTTT	CASSSRQSCFATNEKLFF
TRBV2	TRBJ2-1	TRBD2	-	TGTGCCAGCAGTAATCTAGCGGGAGTTGCCTACAATGAGCAGTTCTTC	CASSNLAGVAYNEQFF
TRBV5-1	TRBJ2-7	-	many	TGCGCCAGCAGCTTGGTCGTCGGATCCTACGAGCAGTACTTC	CASSLVVGSYEQYF
TRBV14	TRBJ2-7	-	-	TGTGTCAGCAGCCAAGACTCCTACGAGCAGTACTTC	CVSSQDSYEQYF
TRBV29-1	TRBJ1-5	TRBD1	few	TGCAGCGTTAAGACAGGGGGTCAGCCCCAGCATTTT	CSVKTGGQPQHF
TRBV28	TRBJ2-2	-	-	TGTGCCAGCAGTTTAGGGGCAGGTCGACTCACCGGGGAGCTGTTTTTT	CASSLGAGRLTGELFF
TRBV29-1	TRBJ1-1	-	-	TGCAGCGTGAACAGAGGCGACACTGAAGCTTTCTTT	CSVNRGDTEAFF